This entry features one TCR beta chain sequence. The target antigen is unknown. This sample is part of a study of T cell responses to AZD1222 COVID-19 vaccine. Overall study findings and caveats: Baseline serology detected seropositivity in only six AZD1222 recipients. When two AZD1222 doses had been given, Spike-specific TCR breadth and depth rose. Unmutated variant regions are reportedly the target of nearly half of TCRs that are spike-specific.

Sequencing used immunoSEQ multiplex PCR; TCRdb keeps in-frame clones, though not all of them. Of around 250,000 clones listed, over 90% are singletons. This CDR3 comprises 15 residues. Trimming shortened V by 5 bases and J by 3 bases, and 17 bases separated the two germline ends. Germline CDR1 is SGHTA and CDR2 is FQGTGA. This TCR was sampled from an adult in good health. The sample here was peripheral blood, taken on day 0 of AZD1222 vaccination. The rearrangement links TRBV7-3 to TRBJ2-7, with a weak D call TRBD2 (6 bases). CDR3 loop: CASSKGISGIYEQYF. The CDR3 region has the DNA TGTGCCAGCAGCAAAGGGATTAGCGGAATCTACGAGCAGTACTTC.